These 12 T cell receptor beta chains share one sample of origin, sequenced in a study of T cell responses to AZD1222 COVID-19 vaccine. Method: immunoSEQ multiplex PCR; TCRdb's copy keeps in-frame clones and lacks some. The sample lists about 100,000 clones; around 92% were seen once. Material: peripheral blood, obtained 28 days after the second AZD1222 dose. The source is an adult who received the AZD1222 COVID-19 vaccine.

The chain couples TRBV4-2 to TRBJ1-1, with D perhaps TRBD1 (5 bases). CDR3 length equals 16 residues. The V gene lost 0 bases and the J gene lost 8 bases, with 19 bases spanning the gap. Per germline, CDR1 LGHNA and CDR2 YNFKEQ. This CDR3 is CASSQEGRGGGNEAFF. The CDR3 DNA sequence: TGTGCCAGCAGCCAAGAGGGGCGGGGAGGTGGGAACGAAGCTTTCTTT.

This rearrangement joins TRBV6-4 to TRBJ2-3, with D perhaps matching TRBD2 (6 bases). Trimming shortened V by 2 bases and J by 2 bases, and 8 bases separated the two germline ends. This CDR3 region has 14 residues. CDR1 is MRHNA, CDR2 SNTAGT, per germline. The CDR3 loop is CASSDGGDTDTQYF. The CDR3 DNA is TGTGCCAGCAGTGACGGCGGGGACACAGATACGCAGTATTTT.

The gene calls are TRBV27 and TRBJ1-6, with 12 nucleotides matching TRBD1. The CDR3 extends over 16 amino acids. The ends lost 2 bases at V and 7 bases at J; junction bases unmatched: 3. From germline, CDR1 is MNHEY and CDR2 SMNVEV (reference sequence). The CDR3 coding sequence is TGTGCCAGCAGTTTAGGGACAGGGGGCACAAATTCACCCCTCCACTTT. Protein: CASSLGTGGTNSPLHF.

The chain combines TRBV30 with TRBJ2-3; 11 positions match TRBD2. This CDR3 has 12 amino acids. The germline gives CDR1 GTSNPN, CDR2 SVGIG (reference sequence). The CDR3 reads CVSGRATDTQYF. Here the CDR3 DNA reads TGTGTTAGCGGGAGGGCCACAGATACGCAGTATTTT.

This clone was seen a single time. V gene TRBV5-5 combines with J gene TRBJ2-7; D is undetermined. The CDR3 is 15 residues long. CDR1 is SGHKS and CDR2 is YYEKEE in the germline V gene (reference sequence). Trimming left V 1 base short and J 0 bases short, with 11 bases between. This CDR3 is CASSLNPDHSYEQYF. As DNA, the CDR3 is TGTGCCAGCAGCTTGAACCCGGACCACTCCTACGAGCAGTACTTC.

V is TRBV3-1 (or the pseudogene TRBV3-2) and J is TRBJ1-5; the D is unclear. CDR1 is LGHDT and CDR2 is YNNKEL in the germline V gene (reference sequence). This CDR3 has 12 residues. The V and J ends lost 3 bases and 6 bases respectively, with 6 bases between them. Written as DNA, the CDR3 is TGTGCCAGCAGCCATTCCGGTCAGCCCCAGCATTTT. Encoded protein: CASSHSGQPQHF.

The genes are TRBV29-1 and TRBJ1-2, with TRBD1 matching over 7 bases. Germline CDR1 is SQVTM and CDR2 is ANQGSEA. With 7 bases clipped from V and 4 bases from J, the junction kept 6 bases outside the gene matches. The CDR3 length is 12 residues. CDR3 residues: CSDIDRAYGYTF. CDR3 in DNA: TGCAGCGATATTGACAGGGCCTATGGCTACACCTTC. Using reference TRBV29-1 and TRBJ1-2 for the parts outside the CDR3, the full variable domain is SAVISQKPSRDICQRGTSLTIQCQVDSQVTMMFWYRQQPGQSLTLIATANQGSEATYESGFVIDKFPISRPNLTFSTLTVSNMSPEDSSIYLCSDIDRAYGYTFGSGTRLTVV.

The genes are TRBV2 and TRBJ2-3, with 7 bases that match TRBD2. The CDR3 is 13 residues long. With 8 bases clipped from V and 1 base from J, the junction kept 3 bases outside the gene matches. Germline lookup yields CDR1 SNHLY and CDR2 FYNNEI. The CDR3 nucleotides read TGTGCCAGCGGGGCGGGGGGCACAGATACGCAGTATTTT. Amino acids: CASGAGGTDTQYF.

As to this clone: Other DNA sequences in the same sample also yield this CDR3. The genes are TRBV19 and TRBJ1-5, with D unclear. From germline, CDR1 is LNHDA and CDR2 SQIVND (reference sequence). The CDR3 spans 15 residues. V was cut by 1 base and J by 0 bases, with 7 bases left in between. Here the CDR3 reads CASSIGRYSNQPQHF. The CDR3 DNA reads TGTGCCAGTAGTATAGGTCGGTATAGCAATCAGCCCCAGCATTTT.

Notes on this clone: This sample also contains other DNA sequences that code for the same CDR3. The chain is built from TRBV12-3 or TRBV12-4 and TRBJ2-7; a possible D gene is TRBD2 (5 bases). The CDR3 covers 12 residues. Trimming shortened V by 4 bases and J by 3 bases, and 7 bases separated the two germline ends. The CDR3 sequence is CASSSGFYEQYF. The DNA for the CDR3 is TGTGCCAGCAGTTCGGGATTCTACGAGCAGTACTTC.

This rearrangement joins TRBV4-2 to TRBJ1-5; D call uncertain. V lost 0 bases to trimming and J lost 1 base, with 16 bases between them. The CDR3 extends over 18 amino acids. Germline-derived CDR1 and CDR2 are LGHNA and YNFKEQ. In DNA form, the CDR3 reads TGTGCCAGCAGCCAAGATCCCTCACCGAGGGAGAGCAATCAGCCCCAGCATTTT. It is translated as CASSQDPSPRESNQPQHF.

J is TRBJ2-3 and V is TRBV9, with a tentative D call TRBD1 (5 bases). Looked up from germline, CDR1 is SGDLS and CDR2 is YYNGEE. The CDR3 is 16 residues long. The V end lost 4 bases, the J end lost 2 bases, and 17 bases lay between the germline ends. The CDR3: CASSSTLGPPTDTQYF. The CDR3 coding sequence is TGTGCCAGCAGCAGCACTCTGGGGCCGCCCACAGATACGCAGTATTTT.